These T cell receptor beta chains were read from a single sample in a study of T cell repertoires in aging, cancer and after chemotherapy. MiXCR, applied by TCRdb to the multiplex PCR reads, yields one record per CDR3 protein. In the table there are about 600 distinct CDR3 sequences, 25% to 30% of which are singletons. Material for sequencing was blood. These receptors all come from a human donor in good health. The CDR3 runs from the conserved cysteine through the conserved F or W. The D gene is left open where the match is weak. A clone size is listed for some rows: how often the clone was seen (once, few, many), or a class if it is expanded.

V: TRBV6-5; J: TRBJ1-1; D: TRBD1; length: 13; size: large; CDR3: CASSYSGDRASFF; DNA: TGTGCCAGCAGTTACTCAGGGGACAGGGCGTCTTTCTTT
V: TRBV30; J: TRBJ2-1; D: TRBD2; length: 15; size: -; CDR3: CAYRTGLAGNNEQFF; DNA: TGTGCCTACCGCACGGGACTAGCGGGAAACAATGAGCAGTTCTTC
V: TRBV15; J: TRBJ2-1; D: -; length: 14; size: large; CDR3: CATSPKTEYNEQFF; DNA: TGTGCCACCAGCCCTAAGACGGAGTACAATGAGCAGTTCTTC
V: TRBV5-1; J: TRBJ2-1; D: TRBD2; length: 19; size: few; CDR3: CASSLFSGRHNLEDNEQFF; DNA: TGCGCCAGCAGCTTGTTTAGCGGGAGGCACAACCTAGAGGACAATGAGCAGTTCTTC
V: TRBV19; J: TRBJ2-1; D: TRBD1; length: 15; size: large; CDR3: CASSVGQGRLDEQFF; DNA: TGTGCCAGTAGCGTAGGACAGGGGAGGTTAGATGAGCAGTTCTTC
V: TRBV18; J: TRBJ2-3; D: TRBD2; length: 16; size: large; CDR3: CASSPRLAQRTDTQYF; DNA: TGTGCCAGCTCACCAAGACTAGCGCAACGCACAGATACGCAGTATTTT
V: TRBV20-1; J: TRBJ2-7; D: TRBD2; length: 17; size: medium-sized; CDR3: CSASTSGRRDGVIGQYF; DNA: TGCAGTGCTAGCACTAGCGGGAGAAGGGATGGGGTGATTGGGCAGTACTTC
V: TRBV6-2/TRBV6-3; J: TRBJ2-5; D: -; length: 13; size: large; CDR3: CASSSTIQETQYF; DNA: TGTGCCAGCAGTAGCACGATCCAAGAGACCCAGTACTTC
V: TRBV15; J: TRBJ2-1; D: -; length: 17; size: few; CDR3: CATSSARTDLSYNEQFF; DNA: TGTGCCACCAGCAGTGCCCGGACGGATCTCTCCTACAATGAGCAGTTCTTC
V: TRBV6-1; J: TRBJ2-2; D: TRBD2; length: 18; size: few; CDR3: CASSEALAGGANTGELFF; DNA: TGTGCCAGCAGTGAAGCCCTAGCGGGAGGTGCGAACACCGGGGAGCTGTTTTTT
V: TRBV19; J: TRBJ2-5; D: -; length: 11; size: -; CDR3: CASSARETQYF; DNA: TGTGCCAGTAGTGCGAGAGAGACCCAGTACTTC
V: TRBV4-2; J: TRBJ1-5; D: -; length: 13; size: -; CDR3: CASSQDQYQPQHF; DNA: TGTGCCAGCAGCCAAGATCAATATCAGCCCCAGCATTTT
V: TRBV6-4; J: TRBJ1-5; D: TRBD1; length: 14; size: -; CDR3: CASSDGQGSQPQHF; DNA: TGTGCCAGCAGTGACGGACAGGGAAGTCAGCCCCAGCATTTT
V: TRBV19; J: TRBJ1-1; D: -; length: 14; size: -; CDR3: CASSIGAKNTEAFF; DNA: TGTGCCAGTAGTATAGGGGCGAAGAACACTGAAGCTTTCTTT
V: TRBV7-9; J: TRBJ1-2; D: -; length: 16; size: -; CDR3: CASSSTPRGAPFGYTF; DNA: TGTGCCAGCAGCTCCACCCCGCGGGGCGCCCCGTTTGGCTACACCTTC
V: TRBV20-1; J: TRBJ2-7; D: -; length: 13; size: large; CDR3: CSASWGMSSEQYF; DNA: TGCAGTGCTAGTTGGGGGATGTCTTCCGAGCAGTACTTC
V: TRBV5-1; J: TRBJ1-3; D: -; length: 14; size: medium-sized; CDR3: CASSPGQAGNTIYF; DNA: TGCGCCAGCAGCCCCGGGCAGGCTGGAAACACCATATATTTT
V: TRBV19; J: TRBJ2-1; D: -; length: 15; size: -; CDR3: CASSPLGTTASVQFF; DNA: TGTGCCAGTAGCCCTCTTGGGACGACGGCATCCGTGCAGTTCTTC
V: TRBV27; J: TRBJ1-1; D: TRBD1; length: 16; size: -; CDR3: CASSSGTGDLNTEAFF; DNA: TGTGCCAGCAGTTCCGGGACAGGGGACTTGAACACTGAAGCTTTCTTT
V: TRBV27; J: TRBJ1-3; D: -; length: 16; size: large; CDR3: CASRPPEGEVGNTIYF; DNA: TGTGCCAGCAGGCCCCCGGAGGGGGAAGTTGGAAACACCATATATTTT
V: TRBV30; J: TRBJ2-7; D: -; length: 14; size: -; CDR3: CAWTGQGSSYEQYF; DNA: TGTGCCTGGACAGGGCAGGGGAGCTCCTACGAGCAGTACTTC